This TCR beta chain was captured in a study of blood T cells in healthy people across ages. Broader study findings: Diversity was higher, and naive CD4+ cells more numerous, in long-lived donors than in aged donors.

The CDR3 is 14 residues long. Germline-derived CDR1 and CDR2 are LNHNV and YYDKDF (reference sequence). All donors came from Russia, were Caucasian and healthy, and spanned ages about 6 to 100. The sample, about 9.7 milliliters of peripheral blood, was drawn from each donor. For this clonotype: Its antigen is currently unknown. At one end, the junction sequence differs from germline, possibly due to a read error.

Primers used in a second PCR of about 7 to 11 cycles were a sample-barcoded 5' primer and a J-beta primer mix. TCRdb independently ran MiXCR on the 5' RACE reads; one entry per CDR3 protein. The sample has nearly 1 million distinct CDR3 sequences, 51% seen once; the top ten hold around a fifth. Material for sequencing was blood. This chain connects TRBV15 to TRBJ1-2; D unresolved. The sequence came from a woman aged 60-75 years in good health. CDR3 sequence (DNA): TGTGCCACCAGCAGAGATGGGAGCGGCTATGGCCACACCTTC. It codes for CATSRDGSGYGHTF.